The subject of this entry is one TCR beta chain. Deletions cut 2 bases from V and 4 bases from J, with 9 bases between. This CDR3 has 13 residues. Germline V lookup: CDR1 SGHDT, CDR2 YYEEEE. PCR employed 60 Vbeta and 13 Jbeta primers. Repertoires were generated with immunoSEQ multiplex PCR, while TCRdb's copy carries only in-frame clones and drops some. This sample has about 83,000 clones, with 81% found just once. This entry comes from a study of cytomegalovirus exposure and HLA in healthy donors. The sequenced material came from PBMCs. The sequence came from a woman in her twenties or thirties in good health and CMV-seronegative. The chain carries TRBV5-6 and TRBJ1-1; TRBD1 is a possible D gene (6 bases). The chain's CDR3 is CASSFVGGTEAFF. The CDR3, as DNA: TGTGCCAGCAGCTTTGTAGGGGGCACTGAAGCTTTCTTT.